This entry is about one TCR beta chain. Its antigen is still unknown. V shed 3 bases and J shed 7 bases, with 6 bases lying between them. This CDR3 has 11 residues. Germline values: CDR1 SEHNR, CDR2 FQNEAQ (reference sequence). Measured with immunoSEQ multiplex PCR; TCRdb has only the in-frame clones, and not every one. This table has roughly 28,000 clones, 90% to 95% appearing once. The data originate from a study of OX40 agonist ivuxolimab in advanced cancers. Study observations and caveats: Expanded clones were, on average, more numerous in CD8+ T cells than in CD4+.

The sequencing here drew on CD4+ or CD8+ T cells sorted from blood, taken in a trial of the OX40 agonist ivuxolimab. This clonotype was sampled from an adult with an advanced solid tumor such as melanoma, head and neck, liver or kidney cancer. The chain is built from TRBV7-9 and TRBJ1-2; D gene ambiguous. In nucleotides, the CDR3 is TGTGCCAGCAGCTTGATTTCTGGCTACACCTTC. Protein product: CASSLISGYTF. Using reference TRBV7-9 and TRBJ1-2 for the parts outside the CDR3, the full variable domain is DTGVSQNPRHKITKRGQNVTFRCDPISEHNRLYWYRQTLGQGPEFLTYFQNEAQLEKSRLLSDRFSAERPKGSFSTLEIQRTEQGDSAMYLCASSLISGYTFGSGTRLTVV.